Below, 24 T cell receptor beta chains from the same sample are listed, as sequenced in a study of beta chain features in type 1 diabetes. Reverse transcription of all isolated RNA meant that expressed TCRB transcripts were sequenced. Clones were read by immunoSEQ multiplex PCR, and TCRdb kept only the in-frame ones, dropping some. The sample includes about 930,000 clones, under 20% of them seen just once. Sequencing was done on a sample of naive CD4+ T cells from blood. Receptors were obtained from a woman under 30 in good health.

This clone was seen a few times. The chain joins TRBV28 to TRBJ2-3; 10 bases are shared with TRBD2. Germline CDR1 is MDHEN and CDR2 is SYDVKM. V dropped 7 bases and J dropped 2; count of bases not matched to a gene: 6. The CDR3 contains 15 residues. The CDR3 DNA reads as TGTGCCAGCAAGACTAGCGGGCCTTTCACAGATACGCAGTATTTT. As protein: CASKTSGPFTDTQYF.

This clone was seen only a few times. V is TRBV6-6 and J is TRBJ1-5; D is unclear. This CDR3 is 13 amino acids long. Germline CDR1 and CDR2: MNHNY and SVGAGI (reference sequence). Between the trimmed V and J ends, which lost 7 bases and 6 bases, there was a span of 13 bases. The CDR3 spells CASTDWGTQPQHF. The CDR3 coding sequence is TGTGCCAGCACCGATTGGGGTACTCAGCCCCAGCATTTT.

This clone turned up a few times. The CDR3 spells CASSLAASGTGETQYF. Here the CDR3 DNA reads TGTGCCAGCAGCTTGGCGGCTAGCGGGACTGGTGAGACCCAGTACTTC. The chain has TRBV5-4 and TRBJ2-5; 9 nucleotides align to TRBD2. The CDR3 is 16 residues long. The V gene's germline CDR1 is SGHNT and CDR2 YYREEE (reference sequence). V lost 0 bases to trimming and J lost 5 bases; unmatched junction nucleotides: 8.

This chain connects TRBV6-5 to TRBJ1-1; D ambiguous. The CDR3 is 15 amino acids. Trimming left V 4 bases short and J 1 base short, with 13 bases between. Germline V gives CDR1 MNHEY, CDR2 SVGAGI. The CDR3 DNA is TGTGCCAGCAGTTTAGCCGACACCAGGAACACTGAAGCTTTCTTT. It yields the protein CASSLADTRNTEAFF.

The chain combines TRBV9 with TRBJ2-3; possible D gene TRBD1, 5 bases. Germline lookup yields CDR1 SGDLS and CDR2 YYNGEE. V was pared by 3 bases and J by 2 bases, with 10 bases between. The CDR3 has 14 amino acids. The CDR3 DNA sequence: TGTGCCAGCAGCGCCAGGACAACCACAGATACGCAGTATTTT. Residues: CASSARTTTDTQYF.

This rearrangement joins TRBV5-8 to TRBJ2-3; TRBD2 aligns across 9 bases. The CDR3 sequence is 16 residues long. With 0 bases clipped from V and 2 bases from J, the junction kept 4 bases outside the gene matches. The germline V gene encodes CDR1 SGHTS and CDR2 YDEGEE. In DNA form, the CDR3 reads TGTGCCAGCAGCTTGGGATTAGCGGGGGACACAGATACGCAGTATTTT. The encoded protein is CASSLGLAGDTDTQYF.

The J gene is TRBJ2-3, the V gene TRBV7-2; D is possibly TRBD1 (5 bases). Per germline, CDR1 SGHTA and CDR2 FQGNSA. The CDR3 totals 14 residues. The V gene lost 5 bases and the J gene lost 1 base, with 10 bases spanning the gap. Here the CDR3 reads CASSKGPGTDTQYF. Written as DNA, the CDR3 is TGTGCCAGCAGCAAGGGGCCGGGCACAGATACGCAGTATTTT.

The chain links TRBV5-4 to TRBJ2-5; a weak D match, TRBD2 (6 bases). Between the trimmed V and J ends, which lost 3 bases and 4 bases, there was a span of 13 bases. The V gene's germline CDR1 is SGHNT and CDR2 YYREEE (reference sequence). This CDR3 is built from 14 residues. In DNA form, the CDR3 reads TGTGCCAGCAGCTATCGCGGGGAAACAGAGACCCAGTACTTC. Its protein is CASSYRGETETQYF.

This clone was counted only a few times. The genes are TRBV5-6 and TRBJ2-3; no definite D call. V was clipped by 4 bases and J by 0 bases, with 15 bases between them. This CDR3 is built from 16 residues. Germline CDR1 is SGHDT and CDR2 is YYEEEE. Here the CDR3 reads CASSILLDGSTDTQYF. The CDR3 coding sequence is TGTGCCAGCAGCATCTTGCTGGACGGTAGCACAGATACGCAGTATTTT.

This clone was counted between two and nine times. The rearrangement links TRBV19 to TRBJ2-1; D unclear. Germline V gene lookup returns CDR1 LNHDA and CDR2 SQIVND (reference sequence). Between the trimmed V and J ends, which lost 5 bases and 7 bases, there was a span of 9 bases. The CDR3 is 12 amino acids. The CDR3 sequence is CASSGFVNEQFF. The CDR3 bases are TGTGCCAGTAGTGGTTTTGTGAATGAGCAGTTCTTC. The variable domain in full, completed from reference TRBV19 and TRBJ2-1, reads DGGITQSPKYLFRKEGQNVTLSCEQNLNHDAMYWYRQDPGQGLRLIYYSQIVNDFQKGDIAEGYSVSREKKESFPLTVTSAQKNPTAFYLCASSGFVNEQFFGPGTRLTVL.

Concerning this clone itself: The same CDR3 arises from other DNA sequences in this sample as well. This rearrangement joins TRBV5-1 to TRBJ2-5, with a weak D call TRBD1 (5 bases). This CDR3 comprises 14 residues. With 1 base removed from V and 1 base from J, the gap between germline ends came to 8 bases. Germline V CDR1 and CDR2: SGHRS, YFSETQ. This CDR3 reads CASSLQGPQETQYF. The CDR3 bases are TGCGCCAGCAGCTTGCAGGGTCCCCAAGAGACCCAGTACTTC.

V is TRBV7-9 and J is TRBJ1-2; 9 nucleotides match TRBD1. Germline CDR1 SEHNR, CDR2 FQNEAQ (reference sequence). V shed 5 bases and J 6 bases; nucleotides not matched to a gene: 7. This CDR3 has 14 amino acids. CDR3 bases: TGTGCCAGCAGCCAAGGGGACAGGGCCCATGGCTACACCTTC. It is translated as CASSQGDRAHGYTF.

A few counts support this clone. Other DNA variants within this sample encode the same CDR3. The rearrangement joins TRBV27 to TRBJ2-7; 9 positions match TRBD1. The CDR3 totals 14 residues. The germline V gene encodes CDR1 MNHEY and CDR2 SMNVEV (reference sequence). J lost 1 base, V lost 6 bases, and 4 bases had no gene match. The DNA for the CDR3 is TGTGCCAGCAGGGGACAGGGCAGTTCCTACGAGCAGTACTTC. As protein: CASRGQGSSYEQYF.

The CDR3 nucleotides are TGTGCCAGCAGGAGCACAGATACGCAGTATTTT. Translated: CASRSTDTQYF. This chain joins TRBV2 and TRBJ2-3; no definite D call. The CDR3 covers 11 residues. The V gene's germline CDR1 is SNHLY and CDR2 FYNNEI. The V gene lost 6 bases and the J gene lost 0 bases, with 1 base spanning the gap.

This clone appeared a few times. J is TRBJ2-3 and V is TRBV7-2; 7 positions match TRBD1. The germline V gene encodes CDR1 SGHTA and CDR2 FQGNSA. J lost 5 bases, V lost 5 bases, and 4 bases had no gene match. The CDR3 length is 13 residues. The CDR3 DNA reads TGTGCCAGCAGCGCGAACAGGGGAGATACGCAGTATTTT. Amino acids: CASSANRGDTQYF.

In its sample, this clone was seen a few times. The V gene is TRBV10-3, the J gene TRBJ2-7; no definite D call. V was shortened by 5 bases and J by 9 bases, with 14 bases between the two germline ends. Germline CDR1 is ENHRY and CDR2 is SYGVKD. The CDR3 is made up of 12 amino acids. In DNA form, the CDR3 reads TGTGCCATCAGTCACCCCCTAATGGGGCAGTACTTC. Translating gives CAISHPLMGQYF.

The chain carries TRBV2 and TRBJ2-4; unclear D gene. In germline, CDR1 is SNHLY, CDR2 FYNNEI. V lost 8 bases, J lost 8 bases, and 13 bases lay in between. This CDR3 region has 12 residues. The CDR3: CASAYVKDIQYF. The CDR3 DNA is TGTGCCAGCGCGTACGTCAAGGACATTCAGTACTTC. Based on the CDR3 plus reference TRBV2 and TRBJ2-4, the full variable domain is EPEVTQTPSHQVTQMGQEVILRCVPISNHLYFYWYRQILGQKVEFLVSFYNNEISEKSEIFDDQFSVERPDGSNFTLKIRSTKLEDSAMYFCASAYVKDIQYFGAGTRLSVL.

This clone was seen a handful of times. The chain combines TRBV5-1 with TRBJ2-1, with D tentatively TRBD1 (6 bases). V was cut by 7 bases and J by 8 bases, with 19 bases left in between. This CDR3 has 14 amino acids. Germline CDR1 SGHRS, CDR2 YFSETQ. The CDR3 region is CASRPGTPSDEQFF. The CDR3 DNA sequence: TGCGCCAGCCGCCCCGGGACACCTTCCGATGAGCAGTTCTTC.

The chain joins TRBV6-5 to TRBJ2-7; D remains ambiguous. Per the germline V gene, CDR1 is MNHEY and CDR2 is SVGAGI. The length of the CDR3 is 16 residues. Trimming cost V 0 bases and J 2 bases, with 14 bases left between them. The CDR3 region has the DNA TGTGCCAGCAGTTACTCGCTCGGCCACCGTACCTACGAGCAGTACTTC. Protein sequence: CASSYSLGHRTYEQYF.

A few counts support this clone. The V gene is TRBV10-3, the J gene TRBJ2-1; 10 bases line up with TRBD2. V shed 8 bases, J shed 7 bases, and the junction held 5 bases outside the gene matches. There are 13 residues in the CDR3. Germline CDR1 reads ENHRY; CDR2 reads SYGVKD. This chain's CDR3 is CAIGRLAGNEQFF. Written as DNA, the CDR3 is TGTGCCATCGGAAGACTAGCGGGTAATGAGCAGTTCTTC.

The chain couples TRBV4-1 to TRBJ2-1; D ambiguous. Looked up from germline, CDR1 is MGHRA and CDR2 is YSYEKL. The CDR3 spans 14 residues. V lost 2 bases and J 7 bases, leaving 12 bases between the germline ends. CDR3 region: CASSQTLGRNEQFF. The CDR3 DNA is TGCGCCAGCAGCCAAACTTTAGGACGGAATGAGCAGTTCTTC.

The chain employs TRBV19 and TRBJ2-7, with 10 bases lining up with TRBD2. The CDR3 consists of 16 residues. Germline V CDR1 and CDR2: LNHDA, SQIVND (reference sequence). V lost 4 bases to trimming and J lost 3 bases; unmatched junction nucleotides: 9. CDR3 sequence: CASSTLAGTGNYEQYF. Here the CDR3 DNA reads TGTGCCAGTAGTACACTAGCGGGAACCGGGAACTACGAGCAGTACTTC.

The chain joins TRBV7-2 to TRBJ1-5, with a weak D call TRBD1 (6 bases). V lost 5 bases and J lost 6, with 14 bases in between. The germline CDR1 and CDR2 sequences are SGHTA and FQGNSA. This CDR3 contains 14 residues. CDR3 DNA: TGTGCCAGCAGCGGCCCGGGGGGCAGTCAGCCCCAGCATTTT. Amino acid sequence: CASSGPGGSQPQHF. Combining the CDR3 with reference TRBV7-2 and TRBJ1-5 gives the whole variable domain GAGVSQSPSNKVTEKGKDVELRCDPISGHTALYWYRQSLGQGLEFLIYFQGNSAPDKSGLPSDRFSAERTGGSVSTLTIQRTQQEDSAVYLCASSGPGGSQPQHFGDGTRLSIL.

The rearrangement uses TRBV27 and TRBJ1-5; weak D call: TRBD1 (5 bases). V lost 5 bases and J lost 2, with 19 bases in between. The V gene's germline CDR1 is MNHEY and CDR2 SMNVEV (reference sequence). The CDR3 totals 17 residues. The CDR3 sequence is CASSRRAGPMGNQPQHF. The CDR3 coding sequence is TGTGCCAGCAGTCGCCGCGCGGGGCCCATGGGCAATCAGCCCCAGCATTTT.